Listed below are T cell receptor beta chains from one sample, sequenced in a study of T cell responses to AZD1222 COVID-19 vaccine. Sequencing used immunoSEQ multiplex PCR; TCRdb keeps in-frame clones, though not all of them. This sample has some 170,000 clones; just under 95% occur once, and the top ten carry about 1%. The sequences come from peripheral blood, collected on day 0 of AZD1222 vaccination. The receptor set was obtained from an adult in good health. Both conserved end residues are part of each CDR3. Each record gives: J gene, clone size, D gene, V gene, CDR3 protein, CDR3 DNA. The D gene is left open where the match is weak. The size entry is marked missing in some rows and otherwise reads once, few, many or a size class.

J: TRBJ2-7; size: once; D: -; V: TRBV3-1/TRBV3-2; CDR3: CASREDANSYEQYF; DNA: TGTGCCAGCAGAGAGGACGCCAACTCCTACGAGCAGTACTTC
J: TRBJ1-2; size: -; D: -; V: TRBV7-2; CDR3: CASSLRSERTYGYTF; DNA: TGTGCCAGCAGCTTACGTTCGGAGAGGACCTATGGCTACACCTTC
J: TRBJ2-1; size: -; D: TRBD2; V: TRBV6-7; CDR3: CASSSTYSGGAYNEQFF; DNA: TGTGCCAGCAGTTCTACATATAGCGGGGGGGCCTACAATGAGCAGTTCTTC
J: TRBJ2-7; size: once; D: -; V: TRBV5-1; CDR3: CASSLRLAASTLSYEQYF; DNA: TGCGCCAGCAGCTTGCGCTTGGCCGCAAGTACCCTGTCCTACGAGCAGTACTTC
J: TRBJ1-2; size: -; D: -; V: TRBV7-9; CDR3: CASSQVPDTPEHGYTF; DNA: TGTGCCAGCAGCCAAGTTCCCGACACTCCAGAACATGGCTACACCTTC
J: TRBJ1-1; size: -; D: TRBD1; V: TRBV16; CDR3: CASSRGTGVGTEAFF; DNA: TGTGCCAGCAGCCGCGGGACAGGGGTGGGCACTGAAGCTTTCTTT
J: TRBJ1-3; size: -; D: TRBD1; V: TRBV11-3; CDR3: CASSLGTDSGNTIYF; DNA: TGTGCCAGCAGCTTGGGGACAGACTCTGGAAACACCATATATTTT
J: TRBJ2-7; size: -; D: TRBD2; V: TRBV9; CDR3: CASSVALAGGRDYEQYF; DNA: TGTGCCAGCAGCGTAGCCCTAGCGGGGGGGCGCGACTACGAGCAGTACTTC
J: TRBJ2-3; size: -; D: TRBD1; V: TRBV5-8; CDR3: CASRSTGGEDTQYF; DNA: TGTGCCAGCAGATCGACAGGGGGCGAGGATACGCAGTATTTT
J: TRBJ2-5; size: -; D: TRBD2; V: TRBV5-1; CDR3: CASSSSAGGGVQETQYF; DNA: TGCGCCAGCAGCTCCTCCGCCGGCGGGGGGGTACAAGAGACCCAGTACTTC
J: TRBJ1-2; size: -; D: -; V: TRBV25-1; CDR3: CASSAPTGLYGYTF; DNA: TGTGCCAGCAGTGCCCCGACAGGCCTATATGGCTACACCTTC
J: TRBJ2-1; size: -; D: -; V: TRBV7-6; CDR3: CASSPNWDEQFF; DNA: TGTGCCAGCAGCCCAAACTGGGATGAGCAGTTCTTC
J: TRBJ1-1; size: -; D: -; V: TRBV6-5; CDR3: CASNRAMNTEAFF; DNA: TGTGCCAGCAACAGGGCGATGAACACTGAAGCTTTCTTT
J: TRBJ2-6; size: -; D: TRBD1; V: TRBV19; CDR3: CASSTIQGFAGANVLTF; DNA: TGTGCCAGTAGTACGATACAGGGGTTCGCTGGGGCCAACGTCCTGACTTTC
J: TRBJ2-1; size: -; D: -; V: TRBV11-3; CDR3: CASSLGNEQFF; DNA: TGTGCCAGCAGCTTAGGCAATGAGCAGTTCTTC
J: TRBJ1-2; size: -; D: -; V: TRBV3-1/TRBV3-2; CDR3: CASSRDWGGYTF; DNA: TGTGCCAGCAGCCGGGATTGGGGTGGCTACACCTTC
J: TRBJ1-2; size: -; D: TRBD1; V: TRBV6-5; CDR3: CASSYDRGYGYTF; DNA: TGTGCCAGCAGTTACGACAGGGGGTATGGCTACACCTTC
J: TRBJ1-1; size: -; D: -; V: TRBV27; CDR3: CASSSGQWGTEAFF; DNA: TGTGCCAGCAGTTCCGGACAGTGGGGCACTGAAGCTTTCTTT
J: TRBJ2-1; size: -; D: TRBD2; V: TRBV18; CDR3: CASSPPSGGSYNEQFF; DNA: TGTGCCAGCTCACCGCCTAGCGGGGGTTCCTACAATGAGCAGTTCTTC
J: TRBJ1-6; size: -; D: TRBD1; V: TRBV27; CDR3: CASSFSGTDNSPLHF; DNA: TGTGCCAGCAGTTTTTCCGGGACAGACAATTCACCCCTCCACTTT
J: TRBJ2-2; size: -; D: -; V: TRBV13; CDR3: CATTGPGANTGELFF; DNA: TGTGCCACCACCGGCCCGGGGGCGAACACCGGGGAGCTGTTTTTT
J: TRBJ1-2; size: once; D: TRBD1; V: TRBV11-2; CDR3: CASSLDRDNYGYTF; DNA: TGTGCCAGCAGCCTCGACAGGGATAACTATGGCTACACCTTC
J: TRBJ1-1; size: -; D: -; V: TRBV5-1; CDR3: CASSLGLDREAFF; DNA: TGCGCCAGCAGCTTGGGTCTGGACAGAGAAGCTTTCTTT
J: TRBJ2-1; size: once; D: -; V: TRBV19; CDR3: CASSIPASKQFF; DNA: TGTGCCAGTAGTATCCCGGCAAGTAAGCAGTTCTTC
J: TRBJ1-2; size: -; D: -; V: TRBV18; CDR3: CASSPYDSNYGYTF; DNA: TGTGCCAGCTCACCATACGACAGTAACTATGGCTACACCTTC
J: TRBJ1-1; size: -; D: -; V: TRBV4-2; CDR3: CASSHPGGLTEAFF; DNA: TGTGCCAGCAGCCATCCCGGTGGGCTCACTGAAGCTTTCTTT
J: TRBJ1-1; size: -; D: -; V: TRBV12-3/TRBV12-4; CDR3: CASIRTENTEAFF; DNA: TGTGCCAGCATTAGGACAGAGAACACTGAAGCTTTCTTT
J: TRBJ1-3; size: -; D: TRBD1; V: TRBV5-5; CDR3: CASSLTNAGTVDSGNTIYF; DNA: TGTGCCAGCAGTTTGACAAATGCCGGGACAGTCGACTCTGGAAACACCATATATTTT
J: TRBJ2-3; size: -; D: TRBD1; V: TRBV6-5; CDR3: CASSYHRDRYTDTQYF; DNA: TGTGCCAGCAGTTACCACCGGGACAGGTACACAGATACGCAGTATTTT
J: TRBJ1-5; size: -; D: -; V: TRBV3-1/TRBV3-2; CDR3: CASSPRGGNQPQHF; DNA: TGTGCCAGCAGCCCTAGGGGTGGCAATCAGCCCCAGCATTTT
J: TRBJ1-4; size: -; D: -; V: TRBV7-8; CDR3: CASSFTQGGNEKLFF; DNA: TGTGCCAGCAGCTTTACACAGGGAGGGAATGAAAAACTGTTTTTT
J: TRBJ2-7; size: -; D: TRBD1; V: TRBV7-9; CDR3: CASSRQGAGGDEQYF; DNA: TGTGCCAGCAGCCGCCAGGGGGCAGGGGGCGACGAGCAGTACTTC
J: TRBJ1-2; size: -; D: -; V: TRBV5-1; CDR3: CASTSKTGHYGYTF; DNA: TGCGCCAGCACCTCAAAAACAGGGCACTATGGCTACACCTTC
J: TRBJ2-5; size: -; D: -; V: TRBV25-1; CDR3: CASSDPGPETQYF; DNA: TGTGCCAGCAGTGACCCTGGTCCGGAGACCCAGTACTTC
J: TRBJ1-5; size: -; D: -; V: TRBV10-3; CDR3: CAISESAVMDQPQHF; DNA: TGTGCCATCAGTGAGTCGGCGGTAATGGATCAGCCCCAGCATTTT
J: TRBJ1-6; size: -; D: TRBD1; V: TRBV27; CDR3: CASRTGVVNSPLHF; DNA: TGTGCCAGCAGGACAGGGGTCGTCAATTCACCCCTCCACTTT
J: TRBJ1-2; size: -; D: TRBD1; V: TRBV10-1; CDR3: CASSDRGDYGYTF; DNA: TGCGCCAGCAGTGACAGGGGGGACTATGGCTACACCTTC
J: TRBJ2-4; size: -; D: -; V: TRBV15; CDR3: CATSRDRGIQYF; DNA: TGTGCCACCAGCAGAGATAGGGGCATTCAGTACTTC
J: TRBJ1-1; size: once; D: -; V: TRBV30; CDR3: CAWSWDGEVRAFF; DNA: TGTGCCTGGAGTTGGGACGGGGAGGTAAGAGCTTTCTTT
J: TRBJ1-5; size: -; D: -; V: TRBV30; CDR3: CAWSVGSNQPQHF; DNA: TGTGCCTGGAGTGTTGGTAGCAATCAGCCCCAGCATTTT
J: TRBJ2-1; size: -; D: -; V: TRBV7-9; CDR3: CASSLMNEQFF; DNA: TGTGCCAGCAGCTTGATGAATGAGCAGTTCTTC
J: TRBJ1-4; size: -; D: -; V: TRBV18; CDR3: CASSPRMVPASQGNEKLFF; DNA: TGTGCCAGCTCACCACGTATGGTCCCCGCCTCACAGGGTAATGAAAAACTGTTTTTT
J: TRBJ1-2; size: -; D: TRBD1; V: TRBV6-5; CDR3: CASSAQGRIYGYTF; DNA: TGTGCCAGCAGCGCACAGGGGCGCATCTATGGCTACACCTTC
J: TRBJ1-1; size: -; D: -; V: TRBV25-1; CDR3: CASSEYSGAEAFF; DNA: TGTGCCAGCAGTGAATACTCCGGCGCTGAAGCTTTCTTT
J: TRBJ1-5; size: -; D: -; V: TRBV5-8; CDR3: CASSLYSFLAQPQHF; DNA: TGTGCCAGCAGCTTGTACAGTTTCCTAGCTCAGCCCCAGCATTTT
J: TRBJ2-5; size: once; D: -; V: TRBV5-1; CDR3: CASSLRGQETQYF; DNA: TGCGCCAGCAGCCTCAGGGGTCAAGAGACCCAGTACTTC
J: TRBJ2-5; size: once; D: -; V: TRBV4-3; CDR3: CASSQVSVGYGETQYF; DNA: TGCGCCAGCAGCCAAGTCAGTGTCGGGTATGGGGAGACCCAGTACTTC
J: TRBJ1-1; size: -; D: -; V: TRBV19; CDR3: CASSNRGSTEAFF; DNA: TGTGCCAGTAGCAATCGGGGGAGCACTGAAGCTTTCTTT
J: TRBJ1-2; size: -; D: TRBD1; V: TRBV5-1; CDR3: CASRGQVNYGYTF; DNA: TGCGCCAGCAGGGGACAGGTTAACTATGGCTACACCTTC